This T cell receptor (beta chain) was found in a study of control samples from healthy donors and cancer patients. TCRdb keeps only in-frame clones here, not all; method: immunoSEQ multiplex PCR. The sample contains under 200,000 clones, 90% to 95% of which appear only once. Germline V gives CDR1 SQVTM, CDR2 ANQGSEA. This CDR3 region has 15 residues. V lost 1 base, J lost 1 base, and 11 bases lay in between. The sample consisted of PBMCs. The chain recombines TRBV29-1 with TRBJ2-1; possibly TRBD1 for D (5 bases). The sequence was collected from a man aged 60-69 years with colorectal cancer. This CDR3 reads CSVEGGRGSYNEQFF. The CDR3 bases are TGCAGCGTTGAAGGGGGTAGGGGTTCCTACAATGAGCAGTTCTTC.